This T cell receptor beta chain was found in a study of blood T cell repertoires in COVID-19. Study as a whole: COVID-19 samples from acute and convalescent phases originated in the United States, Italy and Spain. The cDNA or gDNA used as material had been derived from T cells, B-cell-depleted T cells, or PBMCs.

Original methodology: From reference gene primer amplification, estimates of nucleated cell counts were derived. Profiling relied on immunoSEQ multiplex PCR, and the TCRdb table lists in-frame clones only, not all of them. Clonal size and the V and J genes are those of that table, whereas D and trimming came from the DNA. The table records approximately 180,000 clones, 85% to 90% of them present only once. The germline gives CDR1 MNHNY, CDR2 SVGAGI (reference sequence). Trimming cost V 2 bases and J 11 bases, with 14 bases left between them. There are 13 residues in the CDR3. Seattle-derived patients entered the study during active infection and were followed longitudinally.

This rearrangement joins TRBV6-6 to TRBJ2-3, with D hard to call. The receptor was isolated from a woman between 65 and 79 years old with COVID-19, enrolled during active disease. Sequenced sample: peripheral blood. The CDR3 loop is CASSYVAPPGQYF. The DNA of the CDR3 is TGTGCCAGCAGTTACGTGGCTCCCCCGGGGCAGTATTTT.